This passage covers 3 T cell receptor beta chains from one sample sequenced in a study of cytomegalovirus exposure and HLA in healthy donors. Researchers ran the PCR with 60 Vbeta and 13 Jbeta primers. TCRdb keeps only in-frame clones here, not all; method: immunoSEQ multiplex PCR. The profile shows 80,000 or so clones, 70% to 80% of them singletons. The sequenced material came from PBMCs. The receptors derive from a man aged 25-45 years in good health and CMV-seropositive.

V gene TRBV10-3 combines with J gene TRBJ1-5; D unresolved. This CDR3 contains 14 residues. The V gene lost 2 bases and the J gene lost 3 bases, with 8 bases spanning the gap. CDR1 and CDR2 (germline): ENHRY, SYGVKD. The CDR3 bases are TGTGCCATCAGTGAGGGGCAGGCCAATCAGCCCCAGCATTTT. As protein: CAISEGQANQPQHF.

The DNA of the CDR3 is TGTGCCAGCAACAGCGGGAACGAGGCAGATACGCAGTATTTT. Protein: CASNSGNEADTQYF. The V call is TRBV9, the J call TRBJ2-3; 7 bases match TRBD2. Germline trimming cut 6 bases from V and 4 bases from J; bases unmatched to any gene: 8. Germline V lookup: CDR1 SGDLS, CDR2 YYNGEE. CDR3 length: 14 residues.

V gene TRBV30 combines with J gene TRBJ1-2; the D gene is possibly TRBD1 (6 bases). V dropped 3 bases and J dropped 4 bases, with 15 bases sitting between them. Germline-derived CDR1 and CDR2 are GTSNPN and SVGIG (reference sequence). This CDR3 has 14 residues. The chain's CDR3 is CAWRRDTSSYGYTF. The CDR3 bases are TGTGCCTGGAGGAGGGACACCTCATCCTATGGCTACACCTTC.